This TCR beta chain comes out of a study of blood T cell repertoires in COVID-19 (dated by TCRdb to between 2020 and 2021). Context from the whole study: The collaborator samples originated in the United States, Italy and Spain and spanned the acute and convalescent phases of COVID-19. A freely available public database, intended as a resource for researchers studying the immune response to SARS-CoV-2, is where the repertoires were released. The samples were drawn from the first 160 participants of the ongoing ImmuneRACE study and from some 1,300 subjects provided by 6 global collaborators. The material from the prospective study consisted of cDNA or gDNA derived from T cells, B-cell-depleted T cells, or PBMCs. The dataset comprised deeply sampled blood TCRbeta repertoires from subjects exposed to, actively infected with, or recovered from COVID-19. Sample metadata almost always included a de-identified subject ID, COVID-19 status, age in years and sex. Where available, HLA class I and class II types were obtained from metadata supplied by the sample provider rather than from assay-based typing.

Note on this clone: Its cognate antigen has yet to be identified. Nothing much larger sits one base from this clone, and base qualities are not available.

The immunoSEQ Assay, a bias-controlled multiplex PCR, was used to amplify TCRbeta CDR3 regions from genomic DNA. Turning to the authors' computational methods: Within the assay, amplification of reference gene primers was used to estimate how many nucleated cells each sample contained. Sequence reads were collapsed and filtered to measure the absolute abundance of every unique TCRbeta CDR3 rearrangement. For each sample, productive Simpson clonality was calculated as the square root of Simpson's diversity index over productive rearrangements. Held by TCRdb, this immuneACCESS table contains in-frame sequences only and omits some clones. Under half of the omission traces to an unresolved V gene where checked; the cause of the rest is unknown. For V, J and clone size, that table is used; D and trimming come from the DNA. The sample records 150,000 to 200,000 clones, approximately 84% of which are singletons. The top ten clones comprise about a tenth of the sample.

Broad study findings and their caveats: The amount of clinical and demographic metadata varied by source and participant and was provided uncurated.

Whole blood was collected in K2EDTA tubes by collaborating institutions according to the institutions' own protocols. For TCRbeta analysis, collaborators shipped samples as frozen whole blood, isolated PBMCs, or DNA extracted from either of those sample types. From its cysteine to its phenylalanine, the CDR3 spans 12 amino acids. Here the CDR3 DNA is all that survives: 36 bases in frame from base 1. A distance of 4 bases separates the germline ends of V and J, which lose 5 bases and 0 bases respectively. CDR1 and CDR2 are drawn from the germline V gene: SNHLY, FYNNEI. The sequenced sample consisted of peripheral blood. The V gene is TRBV2 and the J gene is TRBJ1-2, with the D gene not confidently named. The clonotype was recovered from a man in his 70s with active or convalescent COVID-19. The sequenced DNA: TGTGCCAGCAGTTTCTCTAACTATGGCTACACCTTC. Its protein reads: CASSFSNYGYTF.